This entry lists 14 T cell receptor beta chains sequenced from one sample in a study of molecular identifiers for immune sequencing clone quantification. Each CDR3 protein is one row after TCRdb ran MiXCR on the PCR reads. The sample records 45,000 to 65,000 distinct CDR3 sequences, approximately 25% being singletons. Sequences were obtained from naive CD8+ T cells from blood, with Jurkat cell RNA spiked in. Subset defined: FACS-sorted CD8+CD4-CCR7+CD45RA+ naive T cells. The receptors originated from a human donor in good health. Some libraries in this study had Jurkat cell RNA spiked in.

This clonotype occurred many times. The gene calls are TRBV20-1 and TRBJ2-7; the D gene is possibly TRBD2 (6 bases). The V and J ends lost 6 bases and 0 bases respectively, with 18 bases between them. The germline CDR1 and CDR2 sequences are DFQATT and SNEGSKA (reference sequence). The CDR3 sequence is 15 residues long. CDR3 coding DNA: TGCAGTGCCCGAGACGCTAGCGCGAGCTCCTACGAGCAGTACTTC. Protein sequence: CSARDASASSYEQYF.

In this sample, this clonotype turned up many times. The chain links TRBV11-2 to TRBJ1-1; D is unresolved. Germline V gives CDR1 SGHAT, CDR2 FQNNGV. The CDR3 runs to 12 residues. Trimming stripped 1 base from V and 6 bases from J, with 6 bases between. In DNA form, the CDR3 reads TGTGCCAGCAGCTTAGGTGTTCCTGAAGCTTTCTTT. It yields the protein CASSLGVPEAFF.

This clonotype was observed at least ten times. This chain joins TRBV28 and TRBJ2-3, with TRBD2 identical over 7 bases. Trimming cost V 5 bases and J 3 bases; bases outside gene matches: 5. The germline CDR1 and CDR2 sequences are MDHEN and SYDVKM. This CDR3 is built from 14 residues. The CDR3 sequence is CASSGGDKTDTQYF. The CDR3 nucleotides are TGTGCCAGCAGTGGGGGGGATAAAACAGATACGCAGTATTTT.

Remarks on this clonotype: This may be a read error: a much more frequent sequence differs by one nucleotide. The gene calls are TRBV28 and TRBJ2-3; 7 bases map to TRBD1. Germline lookup yields CDR1 MDHEN and CDR2 SYDVKM. The CDR3 is 19 amino acids. The V and J ends lost 5 bases and 3 bases, in that order; junction bases with no gene match: 20. The CDR3 DNA follows: TGTGCCAGCAGTCTCGAGTCAGGGATCCCAAGGGGGCGGACAGATACGCAGTATTTT. Its protein is CASSLESGIPRGRTDTQYF.

This clonotype was counted ten times or more. J is TRBJ1-1 and V is TRBV30, with D tentatively TRBD1 (6 bases). V was clipped by 5 bases and J by 1 base, with 14 bases between them. Germline values: CDR1 GTSNPN, CDR2 SVGIG (reference sequence). There are 14 residues in the CDR3. DNA for the CDR3: TGTGCCTGGGATTTGGGACACAAGAACACTGAAGCTTTCTTT. This sequence encodes CAWDLGHKNTEAFF.

This chain connects TRBV11-3 to TRBJ2-3, with D tentatively TRBD2 (7 bases). The CDR3 runs to 16 residues. Germline V gives CDR1 SGHNT, CDR2 YENEEA. Trimming left V 5 bases short and J 0 bases short, with 15 bases between. CDR3 nucleotide sequence: TGTGCCAGCAGCAAAAGGGGGGGACCTAGCACAGATACGCAGTATTTT. Its translation is CASSKRGGPSTDTQYF. Full variable domain (remainder filled in from reference TRBV11-3 and TRBJ2-3): EAGVVQSPRYKIIEKKQPVAFWCNPISGHNTLYWYLQNLGQGPELLIRYENEEAVDDSQLPKDRFSAERLKGVDSTLKIQPAELGDSAVYLCASSKRGGPSTDTQYFGPGTRLTVL.

This clonotype was picked up many times. The rearrangement links TRBV29-1 to TRBJ2-7; TRBD2 might be the D (5 bases). Germline V lookup: CDR1 SQVTM, CDR2 ANQGSEA. V shed 6 bases and J shed 0 bases, with 15 bases lying between them. The CDR3 has 14 residues. The CDR3 protein is CSVLEERSSYEQYF. The CDR3 DNA reads TGCAGCGTGCTGGAGGAGCGAAGCTCCTACGAGCAGTACTTC.

This clonotype was seen at least ten times. CDR3 loop: CAWSVLGQPYNEQFF. CDR3 bases: TGTGCCTGGAGTGTCCTGGGACAGCCCTACAATGAGCAGTTCTTC. The V gene is TRBV30, the J gene TRBJ2-1; 7 nucleotides match TRBD1. CDR3 size: 15 residues. V shed 0 bases, J shed 2 bases, and the junction held 4 bases outside the gene matches. Germline CDR1 reads GTSNPN; CDR2 reads SVGIG (reference sequence).

This clonotype appeared many times. CDR3 in DNA: TGCAGTGCTAGGGATGCAGGCGAGACCCAGTACTTC. Translating it yields CSARDAGETQYF. The V call is TRBV20-1, the J call TRBJ2-5; D is uncertain. V was clipped by 3 bases and J by 5 bases, with 10 bases between them. Per germline, CDR1 DFQATT and CDR2 SNEGSKA (reference sequence). This CDR3 region has 12 residues.

This clonotype has ten or more counts. This rearrangement joins TRBV28 to TRBJ2-1, with D possibly TRBD2 on 6 matching bases. V lost 6 bases to trimming and J lost 4 bases, with 13 bases between them. In germline, CDR1 is MDHEN, CDR2 SYDVKM. The CDR3 covers 14 residues. The CDR3 spells CASRATSLYNEQFF. Written as DNA, the CDR3 is TGTGCCAGCAGGGCGACTAGTTTATACAATGAGCAGTTCTTC.

The table lists this clonotype with many counts. The J gene is TRBJ1-1, the V gene TRBV6-2 or TRBV6-3; unclear D gene. V was cut by 6 bases and J by 5 bases, with 19 bases left in between. The CDR3 has 15 residues. The germline V gene encodes CDR1 MNHEY and CDR2 SVGEGT. Here the CDR3 DNA reads TGTGCCAGCAGCCACAGCCAGCGCGCTTGGACTGAAGCTTTCTTT. Encoded protein: CASSHSQRAWTEAFF.

This clonotype turned up a few times. A much larger clone sits a single nucleotide away, making a read error possible. The CDR3 ends on some other residue instead of the conserved phenylalanine or tryptophan, so this is likely a read error. This chain joins TRBV19 and TRBJ1-1; possibly TRBD1 for D (6 bases). V lost 10 bases to trimming and J lost 2 bases, with 23 bases between them. The CDR3 covers 16 residues. The germline V gene has CDR1 LNHDA and CDR2 SQIVND (reference sequence). CDR3 in DNA: TGTGCCACTCAGACCCATTCTTGGGGGGCCAACACTGAAGCTTTCTCT. Protein sequence: CATQTHSWGANTEAFS.

This clonotype was observed a few times. The J gene is TRBJ2-2, the V gene TRBV18, with D unclear. This CDR3 has 14 amino acids. The germline V gene encodes CDR1 KGHSH and CDR2 LQKENI. Trimming stripped 2 bases from V and 6 bases from J, with 10 bases between. CDR3 in DNA: TGTGCCAGCTCACCATTGGCGCACCCCGGGGAGCTGTTTTTT. Translated, it gives CASSPLAHPGELFF.

This clonotype was counted a few times. CDR3 bases: TGTGCCTTGCGAGGGGGACACCCGGCCTACGAGCAGTACTTC. Translated, it gives CALRGGHPAYEQYF. The chain has TRBV30 and TRBJ2-7; possibly TRBD1 for D (6 bases). CDR3 length equals 14 residues. V lost 7 bases, J lost 2 bases, and 18 bases lay in between. Germline V lookup: CDR1 GTSNPN, CDR2 SVGIG (reference sequence).